Following are 19 T cell receptor beta chains from one sample sequenced in a study of T cell clonality in common variable immunodeficiency. Study findings and constraints: Reportedly, TCR beta sequences from common variable immunodeficiency showed fewer deletions and N-nucleotide insertions.

Using immunoSEQ multiplex PCR, the repertoire was profiled, and TCRdb retains in-frame clones only, with some absent. The data show about 7,300 clones, with none appearing a single time. No antigen has been assigned to these receptors. Material: peripheral blood mononuclear cells. These TCRs come from a human donor with common variable immunodeficiency.

To note about this clone: The read halts 3 residues ahead of the CDR3 end, with the missing end drawn from the germline J gene. The V and J genes are TRBV2 and TRBJ1-4, with 9 bases fitting TRBD1. CDR1 and CDR2 (germline): SNHLY, FYNNEI. V lost 8 bases and J lost 8; bases outside the gene matches: 12. This CDR3 has 15 residues. The CDR3 loop is CASGRQGGVGEKLFF. Partial CDR3 DNA: TGTGCCAGCGGGAGACAGGGGGGTGTCGGAGAAAAA. The whole variable domain, filled in from reference TRBV2 and TRBJ1-4, reads EPEVTQTPSHQVTQMGQEVILRCVPISNHLYFYWYRQILGQKVEFLVSFYNNEISEKSEIFDDQFSVERPDGSNFTLKIRSTKLEDSAMYFCASGRQGGVGEKLFFGSGTQLSVL.

This clone ranks as medium-sized. The read ends 3 residues before the CDR3 terminus; that terminus is restored from the germline J gene. The chain has TRBV19 and TRBJ2-2; 9 bases match TRBD1. CDR3 length: 16 residues. Germline CDR1 and CDR2: LNHDA and SQIVND (reference sequence). With V trimmed by 5 bases and J by 4 bases, 8 bases remained unmatched. The CDR3 loop reads CASSAPQGAGTGELFF. The CDR3 bases that were read are TGTGCCAGTAGTGCCCCACAGGGGGCAGGCACCGGGGAG.

About this clone: The CDR3 extends 3 residues past the end of the read, so its final part is completed from the germline J gene. V is TRBV30 and J is TRBJ2-5; D uncertain. This CDR3 spans 14 amino acids. CDR1 and CDR2 from the germline V gene are GTSNPN and SVGIG (reference sequence). V was cut by 2 bases and J by 5 bases, with 15 bases left in between. The CDR3 bases that were read are TGTGCCTGGAGTCGCGACCCGGTAGGGGAGACC. Its protein product is CAWSRDPVGET. The full CDR3 reads CAWSRDPVGETQYF.

In its sample, this clone was seen many times. Read coverage stops 3 residues before the CDR3 terminus; the germline J gene supplies the remainder. The chain joins TRBV30 to TRBJ2-3, with 8 bases fitting TRBD2. The CDR3 sequence is 18 residues long. Per germline, CDR1 GTSNPN and CDR2 SVGIG (reference sequence). J lost 2 bases, V lost 2 bases, and 15 bases had no gene match. The CDR3 sequence is CAWSITSGTLLFTDTQYF. Partial CDR3 DNA: TGTGCCTGGAGTATCACTAGCGGAACCCTATTATTCACAGATACG.

This clone is medium-sized in the sample. Read coverage stops 3 residues before the CDR3 terminus; the germline J gene supplies the remainder. The V and J genes are TRBV5-4 and TRBJ1-2, with 10 bases matching TRBD1. The CDR3 covers 15 residues. CDR1 and CDR2 from the germline V gene are SGHNT and YYREEE (reference sequence). J was trimmed by 2 bases and V by 3 bases; bases with no gene match: 4. The covered CDR3 bases are TGTGCCAGCAGCTGGCCGGGACAGGGGAACTATGGC. Amino acids: CASSWPGQGNYG. The CDR3 as a whole reads CASSWPGQGNYGYTF. Looking up the rest from reference TRBV5-4 and TRBJ1-2 gives the full variable domain: ETGVTQSPTHLIKTRGQQVTLRCSSQSGHNTVSWYQQALGQGPQFIFQYYREEENGRGNFPPRFSGLQFPNYSSELNVNALELDDSALYLCASSWPGQGNYGYTFGSGTRLTVV.

Comment on this clone: The read halts 3 residues ahead of the CDR3 end, with the missing end drawn from the germline J gene. V gene TRBV2 combines with J gene TRBJ2-1; 10 nucleotides align to TRBD2. The V segment lost 8 bases and the J segment 3 bases; nucleotides outside the gene matches: 4. The CDR3 has 14 amino acids. Germline V gives CDR1 SNHLY, CDR2 FYNNEI. The CDR3 loop is CASRTSGYYNEQFF. The sequenced part of the CDR3 DNA is TGTGCCAGCCGGACTAGCGGTTACTACAATGAG.

The CDR3 reads CASSLALATGELFF. The sequenced part of the CDR3 DNA is TGTGCCAGCAGCTTAGCGCTAGCCACCGGGGAG. This chain links TRBV7-8 with TRBJ2-2; possibly TRBD2 for D (5 bases). The observed sequence ends 3 residues before the CDR3 terminus, with the missing tail filled in from the germline J gene. The CDR3 totals 14 residues. CDR1 is SGHVS, CDR2 FQNEAQ, per germline. The V gene lost 0 bases and the J gene lost 4 bases, with 6 bases spanning the gap.

Within the sample, this clone is medium-sized (0.01 to 0.1%). The CDR3 end falls 3 residues outside the read, so it is completed with the germline J gene. The chain couples TRBV4-1 to TRBJ2-5; 10 bases match TRBD2. Germline values: CDR1 MGHRA, CDR2 YSYEKL. J was trimmed by 5 bases and V by 1 base; bases with no gene match: 13. The CDR3 runs to 18 residues. CDR3 region: CASSQVLSAGGPGETQYF. The part of the CDR3 DNA that was read is TGCGCCAGCAGCCAAGTATTGTCAGCGGGAGGGCCCGGCGAGACC.

This clone appeared many times. The CDR3 goes on 3 residues after the read ends, and that part is filled in from the germline J gene. This chain uses TRBV9 with TRBJ2-3; D is possibly TRBD1 or TRBD2 (6 bases each). The CDR3 consists of 14 residues. Germline loops: CDR1 SGDLS, CDR2 YYNGEE. Trimming shortened V by 1 base and J by 5 bases, and 11 bases separated the two germline ends. The sequenced CDR3 bases are TGTGCCAGCAGCGTAAACGGAGGGGGAGATACG. This codes for CASSVNGGGDT. The CDR3 in its entirety is CASSVNGGGDTQYF. Combining the CDR3 with reference TRBV9 and TRBJ2-3 gives the whole variable domain DSGVTQTPKHLITATGQRVTLRCSPRSGDLSVYWYQQSLDQGLQFLIQYYNGEERAKGNILERFSAQQFPDLHSELNLSSLELGDSALYFCASSVNGGGDTQYFGPGTRLTVL.

This clone turned up a few times. The sequence runs out 3 residues before the end of the CDR3; the remainder is reconstructed from the germline J gene. The chain couples TRBV5-1 to TRBJ2-3; 7 bases match TRBD1. V lost 1 base, J lost 2 bases, and 4 bases stayed unmatched. Germline V gives CDR1 SGHRS, CDR2 YFSETQ. The CDR3 runs to 15 residues. The CDR3 bases that were read are TGCGCCAGCAGCTTGAGGGGGCTCGCCACAGATACG. It encodes CASSLRGLATDT. The whole CDR3 protein is CASSLRGLATDTQYF.

This clone is labeled as medium-sized (0.01 to 0.1%). The CDR3 end lies 3 residues beyond the end of the read and is filled in from the germline J gene. The chain couples TRBV14 to TRBJ2-2; no firm D call. CDR3 length equals 13 residues. Germline V gene lookup returns CDR1 SGHDN and CDR2 FVKESK. Trimming removed 4 bases from V and 5 bases from J, with 8 bases in between. CDR3 DNA, as far as it was read: TGTGCCAGCAGCCCTATTATAACCGGGGAG. This sequence encodes CASSPIITGE. The whole CDR3 reads CASSPIITGELFF.

Note on this clone: The read ends 3 residues shy of where the CDR3 ends; the end is completed using the germline J gene. The rearrangement links TRBV19 to TRBJ2-1; D call uncertain. The V gene's germline CDR1 is LNHDA and CDR2 SQIVND (reference sequence). The CDR3 loop spans 13 amino acids. The germline V and J ends were trimmed by 0 bases and 8 bases, with 8 bases remaining between them. The chain's CDR3 is CASSIDSSDEQFF. The CDR3 bases that were read are TGTGCCAGTAGTATAGATTCCTCCGATGAG. The full variable domain, completed using reference TRBV19 and TRBJ2-1, is DGGITQSPKYLFRKEGQNVTLSCEQNLNHDAMYWYRQDPGQGLRLIYYSQIVNDFQKGDIAEGYSVSREKKESFPLTVTSAQKNPTAFYLCASSIDSSDEQFFGPGTRLTVL.

This clone is classed as medium-sized. Read coverage stops 3 residues before the CDR3 terminus; the germline J gene supplies the remainder. The chain uses TRBV2 and TRBJ2-2; 8 bases match TRBD1. Germline V gene lookup returns CDR1 SNHLY and CDR2 FYNNEI. The J segment lost 4 bases and the V segment lost 1 base, leaving 14 bases of the junction unmatched. The CDR3 spans 19 residues. The CDR3 region is CASSEGGQVGESGTGELFF. CDR3 DNA (partial): TGTGCCAGCAGTGAAGGGGGACAGGTGGGAGAGTCGGGCACCGGGGAG.

Sample share makes this clone medium-sized (0.01 to 0.1%). The DNA ends 3 residues before the CDR3 does, and the rest of the CDR3 is filled in from the germline J gene. This chain joins TRBV10-3 and TRBJ1-1, with TRBD1 matching 7 bases. V was clipped by 6 bases and J by 0 bases; unmatched bases: 4. CDR1 and CDR2 from the germline V gene are ENHRY and SYGVKD. This CDR3 spans 14 amino acids. The chain's CDR3 is CAIRNTGVNTEAFF. CDR3 bases read: TGTGCCATCAGAAACACAGGGGTGAACACTGAA.

This clone was counted at least ten times. Read sequence stops 3 residues before the CDR3 end, and the germline J gene provides the missing end. This chain uses TRBV2 with TRBJ2-3; D may match TRBD1 or TRBD2 (7 bases each). V was shortened by 6 bases and J by 3 bases, with 19 bases between the two germline ends. Looked up from germline, CDR1 is SNHLY and CDR2 is FYNNEI. The CDR3 has 16 residues. Incomplete CDR3 DNA: TGTGCCAGCAGCGCCGAGGGAGGGGGCTTAACAGATACG. As protein: CASSAEGGGLTDT. The whole CDR3 sequence is CASSAEGGGLTDTQYF.

This clone was seen a few times. CDR3 sequence: CASSVQPYYGYTF. The covered CDR3 bases are TGTGCCAGCAGTGTACAGCCCTACTATGGC. This chain connects TRBV6-1 to TRBJ1-2; D remains unclear. The read falls 3 residues short of the CDR3 end, and the missing part is taken from the germline J gene. The CDR3 is 13 amino acids. Germline CDR1 reads MNHNS; CDR2 reads SASEGT. Between the trimmed V and J ends, which lost 4 bases and 3 bases, there was a span of 9 bases.

This clone was seen at least ten times. The read terminates 3 residues ahead of where the CDR3 ends, so the germline J gene completes it. The rearrangement uses TRBV11-2 and TRBJ2-5, with 7 bases that match TRBD2. Trimming at V came to 2 bases and at J to 5 bases, leaving 5 bases not matched to a gene. The length of the CDR3 is 14 residues. Germline V gives CDR1 SGHAT, CDR2 FQNNGV. The covered CDR3 bases are TGTGCCAGCAGCTTATCCAGCGGGAAGGAGACC. This codes for CASSLSSGKET. In full, the CDR3 is CASSLSSGKETQYF. Full variable domain (missing parts from reference TRBV11-2 and TRBJ2-5): EAGVAQSPRYKIIEKRQSVAFWCNPISGHATLYWYQQILGQGPKLLIQFQNNGVVDDSQLPKDRFSAERLKGVDSTLKIQPAKLEDSAVYLCASSLSSGKETQYFGPGTRLLVL.

Worth noting for this clone: The CDR3 is cut off 3 residues early in the read; its end comes from the germline J gene. The chain links TRBV7-6 to TRBJ2-1; 11 positions match TRBD2. The CDR3 sequence is 17 residues long. V gave up 4 bases and J gave up 2 bases; unmatched junction bases: 7. The germline V gene encodes CDR1 SGHVS and CDR2 FNYEAQ. This CDR3 is CASSSASGRITYNEQFF. The CDR3 DNA, read in part, is TGTGCCAGCAGCTCCGCTAGCGGGAGGATTACCTACAATGAG. The whole variable domain, filled in from reference TRBV7-6 and TRBJ2-1, reads GAGVSQSPRYKVTKRGQDVALRCDPISGHVSLYWYRQALGQGPEFLTYFNYEAQQDKSGLPNDRFSAERPEGSISTLTIQRTEQRDSAMYRCASSSASGRITYNEQFFGPGTRLTVL.

This clone is judged medium-sized. The missing CDR3 end, 3 residues past where the read stops, is filled in from the germline J gene. The chain is built from TRBV18 and TRBJ1-5; TRBD1 is a possible D gene (5 bases). Germline loops: CDR1 KGHSH, CDR2 LQKENI. V was trimmed by 6 bases and J by 3 bases, leaving 24 bases between them. The CDR3 runs to 18 residues. CDR3 amino acids: CASSPGGRRSVFNQPQHF. The CDR3 bases that were read are TGTGCCAGCTCGCCCGGGGGGAGAAGATCTGTCTTCAATCAGCCC.